This is a list of T cell receptor beta chains from one sample in a study of T cells after posttransplantation cyclophosphamide. Assay: immunoSEQ multiplex PCR; the TCRdb copy retains only in-frame clones and omits some. In total the sample includes 30,000 to 45,000 clones, none of them seen once. The source material was PBMCs. The receptors stem from a girl aged 10-17 years in good health, CMV-negative, and a related stem cell transplant donor. Each CDR3 is given with its conserved first and last residue. Each record gives: clone size, V gene, D gene, J gene, CDR3 DNA, CDR3 protein. D genes are given only for firm matches. The size field is filled for only some rows; it gives once, few, many or a size class.

clone size: many
V gene: TRBV5-5
D gene: TRBD1
J gene: TRBJ2-3
CDR3 DNA: TGTGCCAGCAGGTCGGACAGGGGGGGCGCAGATACGCAGTATTTT
CDR3 protein: CASRSDRGGADTQYF

clone size: few
V gene: TRBV5-1
D gene: TRBD2
J gene: TRBJ2-5
CDR3 DNA: TGCGCCAGCAGTCCACACTCTAGCGGGGGGGCTTCTTTTGGCCAAGGGACCCAGTACTTC
CDR3 protein: CASSPHSSGGASFGQGTQYF

clone size: -
V gene: TRBV7-2
D gene: -
J gene: TRBJ2-3
CDR3 DNA: TGTGCCAGCACTAGAGCAACAGATACGCAGTATTTT
CDR3 protein: CASTRATDTQYF

clone size: -
V gene: TRBV27
D gene: TRBD1
J gene: TRBJ2-7
CDR3 DNA: TGTGCCAGCAGTACCGGACAGGGTGGCGAGCAGTACTTC
CDR3 protein: CASSTGQGGEQYF

clone size: many
V gene: TRBV7-2
D gene: -
J gene: TRBJ2-2
CDR3 DNA: TGTGCCAGCAGGGAGGCGGCGGGAAACACCGGGGAGCTGTTTTTT
CDR3 protein: CASREAAGNTGELFF

clone size: -
V gene: TRBV4-1
D gene: -
J gene: TRBJ2-7
CDR3 DNA: TGCGCCAGCAGCCAACCTGAGGGCACCCACTACGAGCAGTACTTC
CDR3 protein: CASSQPEGTHYEQYF

clone size: many
V gene: TRBV5-5
D gene: TRBD1
J gene: TRBJ2-1
CDR3 DNA: TGTGCCAGCAGGTTGGACAGGGGGGACCCCCATGAGCAGTTCTTC
CDR3 protein: CASRLDRGDPHEQFF

clone size: -
V gene: TRBV9
D gene: TRBD2
J gene: TRBJ2-1
CDR3 DNA: TGTGCCAGCAGCGGGTCGAATGGCGGGGGGGAGAGACCCCGTCGGTACAATGAGCAGTTCTTC
CDR3 protein: CASSGSNGGGERPRRYNEQFF

clone size: many
V gene: TRBV6-7
D gene: TRBD1
J gene: TRBJ1-5
CDR3 DNA: TGTGCCAGCAACGACAGGGTGTGTCAGCCCCAGCATTTT
CDR3 protein: CASNDRVCQPQHF

clone size: many
V gene: TRBV2
D gene: TRBD1
J gene: TRBJ1-3
CDR3 DNA: TGTGCCAGCAGGACAGGGGTTGGAAACACCATATATTTT
CDR3 protein: CASRTGVGNTIYF

clone size: many
V gene: TRBV10-1
D gene: TRBD1
J gene: TRBJ2-2
CDR3 DNA: TGCGCCAGCAGCCGGACAGGGAGCACCGGGGAGCTGTTTTTT
CDR3 protein: CASSRTGSTGELFF

clone size: many
V gene: TRBV5-4
D gene: TRBD2
J gene: TRBJ2-1
CDR3 DNA: TGTGCCAGCAGCTTGGGTGGTCTAGCGGGAGTTAATGAGCAGTTCTTC
CDR3 protein: CASSLGGLAGVNEQFF

clone size: many
V gene: TRBV5-1
D gene: TRBD2
J gene: TRBJ2-7
CDR3 DNA: TGCGCCAGCAGCTCTCTAGGGCCCGCGGGGGTGCCGACCTACGAGCAGTACTTC
CDR3 protein: CASSSLGPAGVPTYEQYF

clone size: many
V gene: TRBV6-5
D gene: -
J gene: TRBJ1-1
CDR3 DNA: TGTGCCAGCATCACGACATTTGAAGCTTTCTTT
CDR3 protein: CASITTFEAFF

clone size: many
V gene: TRBV10-1
D gene: TRBD2
J gene: TRBJ2-3
CDR3 DNA: TGCGCCAGCCCCAGAGTGGGGGGACTAGCGGGGCGTTGCACAGATACGCAGTATTTT
CDR3 protein: CASPRVGGLAGRCTDTQYF

clone size: many
V gene: TRBV13
D gene: -
J gene: TRBJ1-3
CDR3 DNA: TGTGCCAGCAGCGCCACTCTCTCTGGGGGGTCTGGAAACACCATATATTTT
CDR3 protein: CASSATLSGGSGNTIYF

clone size: few
V gene: TRBV9
D gene: -
J gene: TRBJ1-3
CDR3 DNA: TGTGCCAGCAGCGTAGACAGGGCAAGAAACACCATATATTTT
CDR3 protein: CASSVDRARNTIYF

clone size: many
V gene: TRBV30
D gene: -
J gene: TRBJ2-6
CDR3 DNA: TGTGCCTGGAGTGTCGGCGGGTGGGGGGCCAACGTCCTGACTTTC
CDR3 protein: CAWSVGGWGANVLTF

clone size: many
V gene: TRBV5-5
D gene: TRBD2
J gene: TRBJ2-6
CDR3 DNA: TGTGCCAGCAGCCCCCTGGCGGGGGGGCCGGGGGCCAACGTCCTGACTTTC
CDR3 protein: CASSPLAGGPGANVLTF

clone size: few
V gene: TRBV11-3
D gene: -
J gene: TRBJ1-3
CDR3 DNA: TGTGCCAGCAGCTTAACTCCTGGAAACACCATATATTTT
CDR3 protein: CASSLTPGNTIYF

clone size: many
V gene: TRBV18
D gene: -
J gene: TRBJ2-7
CDR3 DNA: TGTGCCAGCTCCCCCCTAGGCTACGAGCAGTACTTC
CDR3 protein: CASSPLGYEQYF

clone size: -
V gene: TRBV7-9
D gene: -
J gene: TRBJ1-4
CDR3 DNA: TGTGCCAGCAGCTTAATGGATTCTAGGGGGAGTTATGAAAAACTGTTTTTT
CDR3 protein: CASSLMDSRGSYEKLFF

clone size: -
V gene: TRBV6-6
D gene: -
J gene: TRBJ2-3
CDR3 DNA: TGTGCCAGCAGGGCAGACAGGACAGATACGCAGTATTTT
CDR3 protein: CASRADRTDTQYF

clone size: -
V gene: TRBV5-1
D gene: TRBD2
J gene: TRBJ2-1
CDR3 DNA: TGCGCCAGCAGCTCTCGGGTCACTAGCGGGGGTAGCTCCTACAATGAGCAGTTCTTC
CDR3 protein: CASSSRVTSGGSSYNEQFF

clone size: many
V gene: TRBV5-1
D gene: -
J gene: TRBJ2-3
CDR3 DNA: TGCGCCACCCGCGGGTCGGCAGATACGCAGTATTTT
CDR3 protein: CATRGSADTQYF

clone size: many
V gene: TRBV4-2
D gene: -
J gene: TRBJ1-1
CDR3 DNA: TGTGCCAGCAGCCAAGTACAGGAAGGGATGAACACTGAAGCTTTCTTT
CDR3 protein: CASSQVQEGMNTEAFF

clone size: few
V gene: TRBV5-1
D gene: TRBD2
J gene: TRBJ2-1
CDR3 DNA: TGCGCCAGCAGATGGCTAGCGGGAGGCGATGAGCAGTTCTTC
CDR3 protein: CASRWLAGGDEQFF

clone size: -
V gene: TRBV6-4
D gene: -
J gene: TRBJ1-1
CDR3 DNA: TGTGCCAGCAGTGACTCGGGGGGGGCTTACACCTTT
CDR3 protein: CASSDSGGAYTF

clone size: few
V gene: TRBV19
D gene: TRBD2
J gene: TRBJ2-1
CDR3 DNA: TGTGCCAGTAGTTTGGACCCAGGGAGGGGTTACAATGAGCAGTTCTTC
CDR3 protein: CASSLDPGRGYNEQFF

clone size: many
V gene: TRBV19
D gene: -
J gene: TRBJ1-1
CDR3 DNA: TGTGCCAGTAGTATATGGGGGGGTTCGAACACTGAAGCTTTCTTT
CDR3 protein: CASSIWGGSNTEAFF

clone size: -
V gene: TRBV5-6
D gene: -
J gene: TRBJ2-2
CDR3 DNA: TGTGCCAGCAGCTTGGGGGGCAGGGGCACCGGGGAGCTGTTTTTT
CDR3 protein: CASSLGGRGTGELFF

clone size: -
V gene: TRBV5-4
D gene: -
J gene: TRBJ2-1
CDR3 DNA: TGTGCCAGCAGCCTAGACGGATGGAATGAGCAGTTCTTC
CDR3 protein: CASSLDGWNEQFF

clone size: many
V gene: TRBV10-3
D gene: -
J gene: TRBJ1-1
CDR3 DNA: TGTGCCATCAGTAGAGGGGGGGCTGAAGCTTTCTTT
CDR3 protein: CAISRGGAEAFF

clone size: many
V gene: TRBV6-5
D gene: TRBD1
J gene: TRBJ2-7
CDR3 DNA: TGTGCCAGCAGTCTAACCGGGACAGGGTCCAACGAGCAGTACTTC
CDR3 protein: CASSLTGTGSNEQYF

clone size: many
V gene: TRBV11-2
D gene: TRBD2
J gene: TRBJ2-1
CDR3 DNA: TGTGCCAGCAGCTTAGGGGCGGGAGGAGAAGGGTCCTACAATGAGCAGTTCTTC
CDR3 protein: CASSLGAGGEGSYNEQFF

clone size: many
V gene: TRBV7-9
D gene: -
J gene: TRBJ2-1
CDR3 DNA: TGTGCCAGCAGCTTACAGGGGTTGGGTGAGCAGTTCTTC
CDR3 protein: CASSLQGLGEQFF

clone size: -
V gene: TRBV9
D gene: TRBD2
J gene: TRBJ2-1
CDR3 DNA: TGTGCCAGCAGCGTGGGGACTAGTCGGGATGAGCAGTTCTTC
CDR3 protein: CASSVGTSRDEQFF

clone size: many
V gene: TRBV5-1
D gene: TRBD2
J gene: TRBJ2-1
CDR3 DNA: TGCGCCAGCAGCTTGGCCCTTACTAGCGGGGGGGCTTGGCAGTTCTTC
CDR3 protein: CASSLALTSGGAWQFF

clone size: many
V gene: TRBV5-1
D gene: -
J gene: TRBJ1-1
CDR3 DNA: TGCGCCAGCAGCTTAAGTCAGTCCATGAACACTGAAGCTTTCTTT
CDR3 protein: CASSLSQSMNTEAFF

clone size: many
V gene: TRBV10-2
D gene: TRBD1
J gene: TRBJ2-7
CDR3 DNA: TGCGCCAGCAGTGAGTCGTCAGGGGGCTCCTACGAGCAGTACTTC
CDR3 protein: CASSESSGGSYEQYF

clone size: few
V gene: TRBV10-3
D gene: -
J gene: TRBJ2-3
CDR3 DNA: TGTGCCATCAGTGAGTCGGCTAGCGAGGCAGATACGCAGTATTTT
CDR3 protein: CAISESASEADTQYF

clone size: -
V gene: TRBV23-1
D gene: TRBD1
J gene: TRBJ1-4
CDR3 DNA: TGCGCCAGCAGTCATTTCGGACAGGATGAGGAAAAACTGTTTTTT
CDR3 protein: CASSHFGQDEEKLFF

clone size: -
V gene: TRBV18
D gene: -
J gene: TRBJ2-7
CDR3 DNA: TGTGCCAGCTCACCCAACTGGTACGGCTACGAGCAGTACTTC
CDR3 protein: CASSPNWYGYEQYF

clone size: -
V gene: TRBV27
D gene: -
J gene: TRBJ1-6
CDR3 DNA: TGTGCCAGCAGTCCCACCGGGACAATAACAGGTTCACCCCTCCACTTT
CDR3 protein: CASSPTGTITGSPLHF

clone size: many
V gene: TRBV28
D gene: TRBD1
J gene: TRBJ2-2
CDR3 DNA: TGTGCCAGCTGGGACAGGGCGAACACCGGGGAGCTGTTTTTT
CDR3 protein: CASWDRANTGELFF

clone size: many
V gene: TRBV18
D gene: TRBD1
J gene: TRBJ2-7
CDR3 DNA: TGTGCCAGCTCACCGGACAGGGTTGTGCAGTACTTC
CDR3 protein: CASSPDRVVQYF

clone size: many
V gene: TRBV4-1
D gene: -
J gene: TRBJ2-1
CDR3 DNA: TGCGCCAGCAGCCACGTAGCCAATGAGCAGTTCTTC
CDR3 protein: CASSHVANEQFF

clone size: many
V gene: TRBV6-1
D gene: TRBD2
J gene: TRBJ2-3
CDR3 DNA: TGTGCCAGCAGTGAATCTAGCGGTAGCACAGATACGCAGTATTTT
CDR3 protein: CASSESSGSTDTQYF

clone size: many
V gene: TRBV4-2
D gene: -
J gene: TRBJ1-5
CDR3 DNA: TGTGCCAGCAGCCAAGATACAGCTATCGGTAATCAGCCCCAGCATTTT
CDR3 protein: CASSQDTAIGNQPQHF

clone size: many
V gene: TRBV28
D gene: TRBD1
J gene: TRBJ1-6
CDR3 DNA: TGTGCCAGCAGTTTTGTTGGGACAGGTGAACCTAATTCACCCCTCCACTTT
CDR3 protein: CASSFVGTGEPNSPLHF

clone size: many
V gene: TRBV2
D gene: -
J gene: TRBJ2-3
CDR3 DNA: TGTGCCAGCACCCGGGACTCCTTGCGGGATACGCAGTATTTT
CDR3 protein: CASTRDSLRDTQYF